This T cell receptor beta chain emerged from a study of neurological immune-mediated disorders. MiXCR, applied by TCRdb to the 5' RACE reads, yields one record per CDR3 protein. The table lists about 31,000 distinct CDR3 sequences, about a sixth of them singletons. Trimming took 9 bases from V and 9 from J, leaving 21 bases between them. CDR1 LNHDA and CDR2 SQIVND come from the germline V gene (reference sequence). This CDR3 region has 14 residues. This clonotype occurred many times. Time point: technical triplicate 3. The sequenced sample consisted of CD4+ T cells from blood. The source is a female donor with HTLV-1-associated myelopathy (HAM/TSP). The J gene is TRBJ2-1, the V gene TRBV19; TRBD2 is a possible D gene (6 bases). For the CDR3, the DNA is TGTGCCAGCCATCTAACGGGAGAAACGATTGAGCAGTTCTTC. Translated: CASHLTGETIEQFF. Complete variable domain (other parts from reference TRBV19 and TRBJ2-1): DGGITQSPKYLFRKEGQNVTLSCEQNLNHDAMYWYRQDPGQGLRLIYYSQIVNDFQKGDIAEGYSVSREKKESFPLTVTSAQKNPTAFYLCASHLTGETIEQFFGPGTRLTVL.